This T cell receptor (beta chain) derives from a study of blood T cell repertoires in COVID-19. CDR3 length equals 14 residues. Profiling relied on immunoSEQ multiplex PCR, and the TCRdb table lists in-frame clones only, not all of them. The sample records 110,000 or so clones, more than 70% being singletons. This TCR was sampled from a woman in her sixties with COVID-19, enrolled during active disease. The rearrangement uses TRBV21-1 and TRBJ1-1; the D call TRBD1 from the table was never checked on the DNA. TRBV21-1 constitutes a pseudogene. Sequencing used peripheral blood. Here the CDR3 reads CASSKVVQGAKAFF. The CDR3 DNA is TGTGCCAGCAGCAAGGTAGTGCAGGGGGCGAAAGCTTTCTTT.